A single sample is the source of the 21 T cell receptor beta chains below, sequenced in a study of shared clonotypes between healthy human individuals. Assay: immunoSEQ multiplex PCR; the TCRdb copy retains only in-frame clones and omits some. The data hold roughly 2 million clones, with 95% observed a single time. Sequenced input: naive CD4+ T cells sorted from blood. The subset denotes: CD45RA+ positively selected. The receptors derive from a man aged 18 to 30 in good health.

This clone appeared once. The V gene is TRBV4-1, the J gene TRBJ2-7, with 12 bases aligning to TRBD2. The CDR3 is 16 amino acids. From germline, CDR1 is MGHRA and CDR2 YSYEKL. The V gene end was trimmed by 4 bases and the J gene end by 6 bases; junction bases not matched to a gene: 10. The CDR3 nucleotides read TGCGCCAGCAGCCGAGGAGGACTAGCGGGAACGGGCGAGCAGTACTTC. Residues: CASSRGGLAGTGEQYF.

This chain joins TRBV5-5 and TRBJ2-7, with D perhaps assigned TRBD1 or TRBD2 (5 bases each). Germline assignment: CDR1 SGHKS and CDR2 YYEKEE (reference sequence). The V end was cut by 1 base, the J end by 9 bases, with 20 bases between. The CDR3 is 15 residues long. CDR3 sequence: CASSLRDRPTHGQYF. As DNA, the CDR3 is TGTGCCAGCAGCTTGCGGGACCGCCCAACCCACGGGCAGTACTTC.

The gene calls are TRBV30 and TRBJ2-7, with no clear D. This CDR3 is built from 11 residues. CDR1 is GTSNPN, CDR2 SVGIG, per germline (reference sequence). Trimming cost V 0 bases and J 5 bases, with 5 bases left between them. The CDR3 loop reads CAWSVKHEQYF. Here the CDR3 DNA reads TGTGCCTGGAGTGTTAAGCACGAGCAGTACTTC.

The chain joins TRBV10-3 to TRBJ2-3, with TRBD2 identical over 11 bases. V lost 4 bases, J lost 6 bases, and 18 bases stayed unmatched. Germline CDR1 reads ENHRY; CDR2 reads SYGVKD. The CDR3 is 19 residues long. The DNA for the CDR3 is TGTGCCATCAGTGGGCGTCTGGGGGGGGCCGGGACTAGCGGCGATACGCAGTATTTT. Its protein is CAISGRLGGAGTSGDTQYF.

This chain uses TRBV7-3 with TRBJ1-1; possibly TRBD1 for D (6 bases). CDR3 length: 13 residues. V was cut by 1 base and J by 10 bases, with 13 bases left in between. Germline V gene sequence: CDR1 SGHTA, CDR2 FQGTGA. CDR3 loop: CASSLNPGQVAFF. The DNA for the CDR3 is TGTGCCAGCAGCTTAAATCCGGGACAAGTAGCTTTCTTT.

The V gene is TRBV6-6, the J gene TRBJ2-5; no firm D call. CDR1 is MNHNY and CDR2 is SVGAGI in the germline V gene (reference sequence). The CDR3 loop spans 14 amino acids. Trimming left V 6 bases short and J 1 base short, with 12 bases between. The DNA for the CDR3 is TGTGCCAGCAGATTCGGTGGTGGCCAAGAGACCCAGTACTTC. It codes for CASRFGGGQETQYF.

Comments on this clone: Other DNA sequences in this sample translate to the same CDR3. V and J are TRBV2 and TRBJ1-1; D is unresolved. The V gene lost 5 bases and the J gene lost 3 bases, with 4 bases spanning the gap. The CDR3 extends over 11 amino acids. The germline V gene encodes CDR1 SNHLY and CDR2 FYNNEI. CDR3 loop: CASSLDTEAFF. The CDR3 nucleotides are TGTGCCAGCAGTTTGGACACTGAAGCTTTCTTT.

This chain uses TRBV2 with TRBJ1-1, with D hard to call. This CDR3 spans 13 amino acids. V was trimmed by 6 bases and J by 4 bases, leaving 12 bases between them. The V gene's germline CDR1 is SNHLY and CDR2 FYNNEI. Here the CDR3 DNA reads TGTGCCAGCAGGGGAGCGCCTTTCACTGAAGCTTTCTTT. It specifies CASRGAPFTEAFF.

The chain is built from TRBV18 and TRBJ2-7, with 12 bases matching TRBD2. The ends lost 2 bases at V and 7 bases at J; junction bases unmatched: 12. Per germline, CDR1 KGHSH and CDR2 LQKENI. The CDR3 loop spans 17 amino acids. The CDR3, as DNA: TGTGCCAGCTCACCAATTATAGCTAGCGGGGGGGCACGGGAGCAGTACTTC. Its translation is CASSPIIASGGAREQYF.

The rearrangement links TRBV6-5 to TRBJ1-2; tentatively, D is TRBD1 (5 bases). Trimming removed 7 bases at V and 4 bases at J, with 19 bases between. In germline, CDR1 is MNHEY, CDR2 SVGAGI. CDR3 length: 15 amino acids. The CDR3: CASTRSPQGSYGYTF. CDR3 coding DNA: TGTGCCAGCACCCGATCCCCTCAGGGTAGCTATGGCTACACCTTC.

This clone was detected only once. This rearrangement joins TRBV6-1 to TRBJ2-6, with D uncertain. V was shortened by 10 bases and J by 2 bases, with 6 bases between the two germline ends. The CDR3 contains 12 residues. Germline CDR1 reads MNHNS; CDR2 reads SASEGT. In DNA form, the CDR3 reads TGTGCCACCGACCCTGGGGCCAACGTCCTGACTTTC. Translating gives CATDPGANVLTF.

The chain uses TRBV2 and TRBJ2-1; TRBD2 matches 9 bases. CDR1 is SNHLY and CDR2 is FYNNEI in the germline V gene. Trimming at V came to 4 bases and at J to 3 bases, leaving 1 base not matched to a gene. The CDR3 extends over 14 amino acids. CDR3 residues: CASSGLAVYNEQFF. The CDR3 DNA reads TGTGCCAGCAGTGGACTAGCGGTCTACAATGAGCAGTTCTTC.

The chain links TRBV28 to TRBJ2-2, with D unclear. The germline V and J ends were trimmed by 3 bases and 4 bases, with 15 bases remaining between them. The V gene's germline CDR1 is MDHEN and CDR2 SYDVKM. The CDR3 totals 16 residues. The CDR3: CASSFGHLGFTGELFF. The CDR3 DNA reads as TGTGCCAGCAGTTTTGGCCATCTCGGCTTCACCGGGGAGCTGTTTTTT.

This chain uses TRBV11-2 with TRBJ2-7; D not certain. Between the trimmed V and J ends, which lost 0 bases and 2 bases, there was a span of 11 bases. CDR1 is SGHAT, CDR2 FQNNGV, per germline. CDR3 size: 15 residues. This CDR3 reads CASSLDRPEPYEQYF. CDR3 in DNA: TGTGCCAGCAGCTTAGATAGACCGGAACCCTACGAGCAGTACTTC.

This clone appeared a single time. The V call is TRBV11-1, the J call TRBJ2-7; perhaps TRBD1 as D (6 bases). CDR3 length equals 15 residues. Trimming left V 0 bases short and J 2 bases short, with 11 bases between. From germline, CDR1 is SGHAT and CDR2 FQDESV (reference sequence). The CDR3 protein is CASSLAQGATYEQYF. CDR3 coding DNA: TGTGCCAGCAGCTTAGCACAGGGCGCTACCTACGAGCAGTACTTC. Together with reference TRBV11-1 and TRBJ2-7, the CDR3 gives the full variable domain: EAEVAQSPRYKITEKSQAVAFWCDPISGHATLYWYRQILGQGPELLVQFQDESVVDDSQLPKDRFSAERLKGVDSTLKIQPAELGDSAMYLCASSLAQGATYEQYFGPGTRLTVT.

A word on this clone: This sample also contains other DNA sequences that code for the same CDR3. The CDR3 DNA sequence: TGCAGCGTTGGGCAGGGGAACACCGGGGAGCTGTTTTTT. As protein: CSVGQGNTGELFF. The chain couples TRBV29-1 to TRBJ2-2, with D perhaps matching TRBD1 (5 bases). The CDR3 has 13 residues. Germline CDR1 and CDR2: SQVTM and ANQGSEA. Trimming took off 4 bases at V and 1 base at J, with 7 bases between the two ends.

The chain links TRBV7-9 to TRBJ2-7; either TRBD1 or TRBD2 may supply D (5 bases each). The CDR3 is 15 residues long. Germline V gene sequence: CDR1 SEHNR, CDR2 FQNEAQ (reference sequence). V lost 5 bases and J 5 bases, leaving 19 bases between the germline ends. This CDR3 is CASSPTFSGDDEQYF. In DNA, the CDR3 is TGTGCCAGCAGCCCCACCTTTAGTGGGGACGACGAGCAGTACTTC.

As concerns this clone: The sample carries other DNA sequences with the same CDR3. The V call is TRBV28, the J call TRBJ1-3; D is unclear. Per the germline V gene, CDR1 is MDHEN and CDR2 is SYDVKM. Trimming took off 3 bases at V and 4 bases at J, with 10 bases between the two ends. The CDR3 runs to 14 residues. Here the CDR3 DNA reads TGTGCCAGCAGTTTCCGCGGGGTGGGAAACACCATATATTTT. It codes for CASSFRGVGNTIYF.

This rearrangement joins TRBV5-4 to TRBJ2-7, with 7 bases aligning to TRBD1. V trimming: 4 bases; J trimming: 6 bases; junction bases outside the gene matches: 4. The CDR3 is 12 residues long. Germline lookup yields CDR1 SGHNT and CDR2 YYREEE (reference sequence). CDR3: CASSEPGGEQYF. CDR3 sequence (DNA): TGTGCCAGCAGCGAACCAGGGGGCGAGCAGTACTTC.

The genes are TRBV7-2 and TRBJ2-2; 8 bases fit TRBD1. Germline trimming cut 5 bases from V and 5 bases from J; bases unmatched to any gene: 10. CDR3 length: 16 amino acids. Germline V gene lookup returns CDR1 SGHTA and CDR2 FQGNSA. CDR3 residues: CASSLTGAASTGELFF. As DNA, the CDR3 is TGTGCCAGCAGCCTGACAGGGGCCGCTTCGACCGGGGAGCTGTTTTTT.

As concerns this clone: This specimen includes other DNA sequences encoding the same CDR3. DNA for the CDR3: TGTGCCAGCTCACTATACACAGATACGCAGTATTTT. Translating it yields CASSLYTDTQYF. This chain joins TRBV18 and TRBJ2-3; D uncertain. The CDR3 contains 12 residues. V lost 4 bases and J 2 bases, leaving 4 bases between the germline ends. Per the germline V gene, CDR1 is KGHSH and CDR2 is LQKENI.